The subject of this entry is one T cell receptor beta chain. There are a few counts of this clone. No antigen is known for it. No base-level quality is on record; no much larger clone is a single base apart. Library construction relied on the immunoSEQ multiplex PCR assay. On the authors' methods: A statistical classification framework was developed to diagnose cytomegalovirus status using the catalog of TCR beta chain sequences. TCRdb re-hosts the immuneACCESS table, in-frame sequences only. Its copies lack some clones; in the studies checked, an unresolved V gene accounts for under half of them, and the cause for the rest is not known. V, J and clone size are those of that table, while D and trimming were read from the DNA. This sample has 200,000 or so clones in its table, and roughly 84% of those were observed once. The top ten clones comprise about 2% of the sample. The sample belongs to a study of cytomegalovirus exposure and HLA in healthy donors (dated by TCRdb to 2016 to 2017). At the level of the whole study: A later analysis indicated that the 130 or so validation repertoires were generated on the platform also employed for the roughly 650 repertoires of the first cohort. The study combined high-throughput TCR immunosequencing, statistical association of individual TCRs with disease status, and machine learning to predict cytomegalovirus infection status. The study aimed to test whether signatures of past pathogen exposure could be identified by cataloging public T cell receptors. Along with the roughly 670-subject first cohort, a separate validation cohort of over a hundred different subjects was used.

General conclusions and limits of the study: A few of the identified cytomegalovirus-associated TCR beta chains were confirmed in vitro to be specific for cytomegalovirus antigens. The authors suggested that the approach could potentially be extended to other disease states and immunological phenotypes. While some public TCRs were present in many individuals, most TCR sequences turned up only very rarely across donors. A later analysis had no HLA typing for the validation cohort, so co-occurrence there was scored across all 130 or so repertoires. The classifier was reported to diagnose cytomegalovirus status with high specificity and sensitivity in both the original cohort and the validation cohort. A later analysis found that TCRs clustered in the first cohort also tended to co-occur in the 95 to 150 validation repertoires, with 94% of cluster scores above 0. The study gave a list of around 170 TCR beta chains associated with cytomegalovirus.

The donors were included in the validation cohort of roughly 120 subjects, a group kept apart from the roughly 670-subject first cohort. V lost 7 bases and J lost 6 bases; the stretch between them is 12 bases long. The germline V gene provides CDR1 SQVTM and CDR2 ANQGSEA. CDR3 length: 11 amino acids, cysteine to phenylalanine. CDR3 DNA is the only sequence kept; it has 33 bases, read in frame from the first base. The sequencing input was PBMCs. The TCR sequence derives from a woman aged 18-29 years in good health and CMV-seropositive. The chain uses TRBV29-1 and TRBJ1-2, and TRBD1 may be the D gene, going by 5 matching bases. The sequence in DNA is TGCAGCGGGACATATATCGATGGCTACACCTTC. It is translated as CSGTYIDGYTF.